The 23 T cell receptor beta chains below come from one sample, sequenced in a study of siplizumab effects on memory and regulatory T cells. Sequencing was performed with immunoSEQ multiplex PCR; in TCRdb, only in-frame clones are kept and a portion is missing. Among tens of thousands of clones listed, 85% to 95% were seen once. The sample was CD8+ T cells sorted from blood. These receptors were obtained from a human donor in good health.

DNA of the CDR3: TGTGCCAGCAGTTACTCGAGTGAAGCTTTCTTT. It specifies CASSYSSEAFF. The chain employs TRBV6-6 and TRBJ1-1, with D uncertain. CDR3 length: 11 residues. CDR1 MNHNY and CDR2 SVGAGI come from the germline V gene (reference sequence). The V end was cut by 0 bases, the J end by 7 bases, with 3 bases between.

V gene TRBV13 combines with J gene TRBJ2-7; D is perhaps TRBD1 (6 bases). The germline V and J ends were trimmed by 4 bases and 4 bases, with 14 bases remaining between them. Germline CDR1 is PRHDT and CDR2 is FYEKMQ (reference sequence). The CDR3 has 14 residues. The chain's CDR3 is CASSSTGSTYEQYF. CDR3 DNA sequence: TGTGCCAGCAGCTCCACAGGGAGTACGTACGAGCAGTACTTC.

The chain employs TRBV19 and TRBJ2-7; D is unresolved. The V end lost 5 bases, the J end lost 5 bases, and 10 bases lay between the germline ends. The length of the CDR3 is 12 residues. Germline CDR1 is LNHDA and CDR2 is SQIVND (reference sequence). The DNA of the CDR3 is TGTGCCAGTAGTTCTTGGCTAGACGAGCAGTACTTC. This sequence encodes CASSSWLDEQYF.

V usage is TRBV4-1 and J usage is TRBJ2-7; unclear D gene. Germline V lookup: CDR1 MGHRA, CDR2 YSYEKL. This CDR3 region has 12 residues. Trimming left V 4 bases short and J 3 bases short, with 7 bases between. The CDR3 protein is CASSPPDYEQYF. CDR3 bases: TGCGCCAGCAGCCCGCCTGACTACGAGCAGTACTTC.

The rearrangement joins TRBV27 to TRBJ2-7; TRBD1 matches at 7 bases. Trimming at V came to 5 bases and at J to 6 bases, leaving 1 base not matched to a gene. This CDR3 has 11 residues. Germline values: CDR1 MNHEY, CDR2 SMNVEV (reference sequence). CDR3 DNA sequence: TGTGCCAGCAGTAGGGGGCTCGAGCAGTACTTC. Its translation is CASSRGLEQYF.

The gene calls are TRBV9 and TRBJ2-7; 15 bases agree with TRBD2. The CDR3 is made up of 16 amino acids. Germline V gene data show CDR1 as SGDLS and CDR2 as YYNGEE. The V gene end was trimmed by 3 bases and the J gene end by 6 bases; junction bases not matched to a gene: 7. CDR3 DNA sequence: TGTGCCAGCAGCGAGCAGCCGGGACTAGCGGGAGGCGAGCAGTACTTC. Its translation: CASSEQPGLAGGEQYF. Full variable domain (outside the CDR3, taken from reference TRBV9 and TRBJ2-7): DSGVTQTPKHLITATGQRVTLRCSPRSGDLSVYWYQQSLDQGLQFLIQYYNGEERAKGNILERFSAQQFPDLHSELNLSSLELGDSALYFCASSEQPGLAGGEQYFGPGTRLTVT.

This chain joins TRBV7-9 and TRBJ1-1; no clear D gene. Germline V gene lookup returns CDR1 SEHNR and CDR2 FQNEAQ (reference sequence). The CDR3 has 12 amino acids. V gave up 10 bases and J gave up 4 bases, with 13 bases separating them. CDR3 protein: CATSSEITEAFF. CDR3 sequence (DNA): TGTGCCACCTCAAGCGAGATCACTGAAGCTTTCTTT.

The V gene is TRBV4-1, the J gene TRBJ2-3; D unresolved. Trimming took off 0 bases at V and 0 bases at J, with 10 bases between the two ends. The germline gives CDR1 MGHRA, CDR2 YSYEKL. CDR3 length equals 16 residues. CDR3 nucleotide sequence: TGCGCCAGCAGCCAAGAGGGCATTTTGAGCACAGATACGCAGTATTTT. Its translation is CASSQEGILSTDTQYF.

The rearrangement joins TRBV7-6 to TRBJ2-7; D possibly corresponds to TRBD2 (5 bases). Germline lookup yields CDR1 SGHVS and CDR2 FNYEAQ. This CDR3 spans 15 amino acids. The V and J ends lost 1 base and 5 bases respectively, with 15 bases between them. The CDR3: CASSLGTLGIDEQYF. The CDR3 region has the DNA TGTGCCAGCAGCTTAGGGACTCTCGGTATCGACGAGCAGTACTTC.

This rearrangement joins TRBV11-3 to TRBJ2-3; D gene uncertain. V gave up 5 bases and J gave up 2 bases, with 17 bases separating them. This CDR3 has 16 amino acids. Germline V gene sequence: CDR1 SGHNT, CDR2 YENEEA. CDR3 sequence: CASSPRGTANTDTQYF. The CDR3 bases are TGTGCCAGCAGCCCCCGAGGTACAGCAAACACAGATACGCAGTATTTT.

The chain links TRBV27 to TRBJ1-3; no firm D call. The germline gives CDR1 MNHEY, CDR2 SMNVEV (reference sequence). V dropped 2 bases and J dropped 2 bases, with 10 bases sitting between them. The CDR3 is 15 residues long. The CDR3 bases are TGTGCCAGCAGTTTACTCGGCCAACCTGGAAACACCATATATTTT. Encoded protein: CASSLLGQPGNTIYF.

As regards this clone: The sample holds other DNA sequences that translate to the same CDR3. This chain uses TRBV28 with TRBJ2-3; no definite D call. This CDR3 spans 14 amino acids. The V end was cut by 3 bases, the J end by 1 base, with 8 bases between. Germline V gene sequence: CDR1 MDHEN, CDR2 SYDVKM. This CDR3 reads CASSFVAGTDTQYF. In DNA form, the CDR3 reads TGTGCCAGCAGTTTTGTGGCAGGCACAGATACGCAGTATTTT.

This clone has just one count. The J gene is TRBJ2-1, the V gene TRBV27; 8 bases fit TRBD2. The CDR3 sequence is 15 residues long. V shed 6 bases and J 3 bases; nucleotides not matched to a gene: 7. Germline values: CDR1 MNHEY, CDR2 SMNVEV (reference sequence). The DNA for the CDR3 is TGTGCCAGCAGCCTCTCTGGGACTAGCTACAATGAGCAGTTCTTC. Its protein product is CASSLSGTSYNEQFF.

The chain links TRBV28 to TRBJ2-1; 15 positions agree with TRBD2. The CDR3 covers 16 residues. V dropped 1 base and J dropped 7; count of bases not matched to a gene: 2. Germline V gene sequence: CDR1 MDHEN, CDR2 SYDVKM. In nucleotides, the CDR3 is TGTGCCAGCAGTTTATTGGGGACTAGCGGGAGGAATGAGCAGTTCTTC. It specifies CASSLLGTSGRNEQFF.

The V gene is TRBV19, the J gene TRBJ2-7; D remains unclear. This CDR3 has 13 amino acids. Germline CDR1 is LNHDA and CDR2 is SQIVND (reference sequence). V was clipped by 4 bases and J by 4 bases, with 11 bases between them. CDR3 amino acids: CASSTYGLYEQYF. The CDR3 nucleotides read TGTGCCAGTAGTACGTACGGATTATACGAGCAGTACTTC. The variable domain in full, completed from reference TRBV19 and TRBJ2-7, reads DGGITQSPKYLFRKEGQNVTLSCEQNLNHDAMYWYRQDPGQGLRLIYYSQIVNDFQKGDIAEGYSVSREKKESFPLTVTSAQKNPTAFYLCASSTYGLYEQYFGPGTRLTVT.

The chain uses TRBV10-2 and TRBJ2-1; 8 bases fit TRBD1. Per germline, CDR1 WSHSY and CDR2 SAAADI. V lost 8 bases to trimming and J lost 2 bases; unmatched junction nucleotides: 5. This CDR3 has 14 amino acids. The DNA of the CDR3 is TGCGCCAGCGGCGGACAGGGCCCCTACAATGAGCAGTTCTTC. Translating it yields CASGGQGPYNEQFF.

This clone was counted once. The chain links TRBV29-1 to TRBJ2-1; TRBD2 aligns across 9 bases. Germline V lookup: CDR1 SQVTM, CDR2 ANQGSEA. CDR3 length: 18 residues. With 0 bases clipped from V and 1 base from J, the junction kept 10 bases outside the gene matches. The chain's CDR3 is CSVEDLEASGKSYNEQFF. In DNA, the CDR3 is TGCAGCGTTGAAGATCTTGAGGCTAGCGGGAAGTCCTACAATGAGCAGTTCTTC.

This chain connects TRBV27 to TRBJ2-2; no reliable D call. Between the trimmed V and J ends, which lost 7 bases and 7 bases, there was a span of 13 bases. The germline V gene has CDR1 MNHEY and CDR2 SMNVEV (reference sequence). This CDR3 has 13 amino acids. The CDR3 sequence is CASKDGSGGELFF. DNA of the CDR3: TGTGCCAGCAAGGACGGTTCCGGCGGGGAGCTGTTTTTT.

This clone is a singleton in its sample. The chain has TRBV28 and TRBJ2-5, with a possible D match to TRBD1 (5 bases). The CDR3 runs 12 residues. The ends were cut back, 8 bases at V and 5 bases at J, with 12 bases in the middle. Germline loops: CDR1 MDHEN, CDR2 SYDVKM. CDR3 amino acids: CASDSQGETQYF. CDR3 nucleotides: TGTGCCAGCGACTCCCAGGGTGAGACCCAGTACTTC.

This chain links TRBV28 with TRBJ1-1; D might be TRBD1 (5 bases). V lost 6 bases, J lost 1 base, and 6 bases lay in between. The CDR3 is 12 amino acids. Germline CDR1 reads MDHEN; CDR2 reads SYDVKM. CDR3 loop: CASRGQNTEAFF. In nucleotides, the CDR3 is TGTGCCAGCAGAGGACAGAACACTGAAGCTTTCTTT.

This clone was found a few times. The chain employs TRBV28 and TRBJ2-1, with no clear D. Germline lookup yields CDR1 MDHEN and CDR2 SYDVKM. The CDR3 is 16 amino acids. The V gene lost 6 bases and the J gene lost 1 base, with 16 bases spanning the gap. The CDR3 DNA sequence: TGTGCCAGCAGATCTACGACGGATGGGTCCTACAATGAGCAGTTCTTC. Translating gives CASRSTTDGSYNEQFF.

The chain links TRBV5-1 to TRBJ2-7; the match to TRBD2 covers 13 bases. The CDR3 length is 18 residues. From germline, CDR1 is SGHRS and CDR2 YFSETQ. The ends lost 2 bases at V and 3 bases at J; junction bases unmatched: 11. In DNA, the CDR3 is TGCGCCAGCAGCTTACAACCGGGACTAGCGGGACCCGGCTACGAGCAGTACTTC. This encodes CASSLQPGLAGPGYEQYF.

The chain carries TRBV13 and TRBJ2-7; 11 bases map to TRBD1. CDR1 and CDR2 (germline): PRHDT, FYEKMQ (reference sequence). J was trimmed by 7 bases and V by 1 base; bases with no gene match: 9. The CDR3 consists of 16 residues. The chain's CDR3 is CASSLALGQGADEQYF. CDR3 nucleotides: TGTGCCAGCAGCTTAGCCCTAGGACAGGGGGCGGATGAGCAGTACTTC.